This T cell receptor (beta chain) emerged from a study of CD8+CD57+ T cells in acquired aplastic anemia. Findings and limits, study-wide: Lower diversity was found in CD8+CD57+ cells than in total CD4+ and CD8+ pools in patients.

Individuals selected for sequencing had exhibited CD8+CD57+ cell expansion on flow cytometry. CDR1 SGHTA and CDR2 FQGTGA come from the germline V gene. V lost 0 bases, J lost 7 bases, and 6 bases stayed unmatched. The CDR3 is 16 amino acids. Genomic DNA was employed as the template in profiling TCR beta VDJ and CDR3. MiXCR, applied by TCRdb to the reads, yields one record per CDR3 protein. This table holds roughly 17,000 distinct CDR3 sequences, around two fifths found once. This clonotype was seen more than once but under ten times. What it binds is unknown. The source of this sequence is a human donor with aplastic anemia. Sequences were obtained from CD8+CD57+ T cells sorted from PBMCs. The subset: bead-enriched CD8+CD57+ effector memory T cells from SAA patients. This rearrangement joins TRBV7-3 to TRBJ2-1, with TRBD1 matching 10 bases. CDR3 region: CASSLTSGQGLNEQFF. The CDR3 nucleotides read TGTGCCAGCAGCTTAACGTCGGGACAGGGGTTGAATGAGCAGTTCTTC.